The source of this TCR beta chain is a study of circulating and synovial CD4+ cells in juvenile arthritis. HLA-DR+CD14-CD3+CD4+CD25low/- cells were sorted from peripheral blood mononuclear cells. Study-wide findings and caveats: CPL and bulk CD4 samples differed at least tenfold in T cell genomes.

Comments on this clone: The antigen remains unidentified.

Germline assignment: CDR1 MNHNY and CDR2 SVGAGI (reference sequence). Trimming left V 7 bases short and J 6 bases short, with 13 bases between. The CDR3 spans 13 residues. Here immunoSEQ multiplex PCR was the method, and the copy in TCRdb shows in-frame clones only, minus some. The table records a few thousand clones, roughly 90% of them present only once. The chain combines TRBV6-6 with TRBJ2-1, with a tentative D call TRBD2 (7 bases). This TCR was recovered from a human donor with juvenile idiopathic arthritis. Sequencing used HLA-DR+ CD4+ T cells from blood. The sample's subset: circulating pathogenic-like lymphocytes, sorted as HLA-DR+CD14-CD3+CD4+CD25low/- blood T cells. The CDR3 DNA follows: TGTGCCAGCACGGGGGGCCCCCTCAATGAGCAGTTCTTC. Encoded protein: CASTGGPLNEQFF.